A selection of T cell receptor beta chains follows, all from one sample in a study of STAT5B mutations in CD4+ large granular lymphocyte leukemia. Assay: immunoSEQ multiplex PCR; the TCRdb copy retains only in-frame clones and omits some. This table has about 18,000 clones, roughly 84% appearing once. Sequencing input: CD4+ T cells from blood buffy coats. These receptors were collected from a human donor in good health. The CDR3 runs from the conserved cysteine through the conserved F or W. Each record gives: J gene, V gene, clone size, D gene, CDR3 DNA, CDR3 protein. A D gene is named only where the DNA matches it firmly. The size of a clone is reported for some rows only, either as once, few or many, or as a class for expanded clones.

j_call: TRBJ1-4; v_call: TRBV9; clone_size: few; d_call: -; cdr3_nt: TGTGCCAGCAGCCCCCGGGCCGCTACGAATGAAAAACTGTTTTTT; cdr3_aa: CASSPRAATNEKLFF
j_call: TRBJ1-1; v_call: TRBV29-1; clone_size: once; d_call: -; cdr3_nt: TGCAGCTTCTCGAGGGGGGGCACTGAAGCTTTCTTT; cdr3_aa: CSFSRGGTEAFF
j_call: TRBJ1-2; v_call: TRBV10-3; clone_size: -; d_call: -; cdr3_nt: TGTGCCATCAGCCCTCAGGAAACGGGCTATGGCTACACCTTC; cdr3_aa: CAISPQETGYGYTF
j_call: TRBJ2-7; v_call: TRBV27; clone_size: -; d_call: -; cdr3_nt: TGTGCCAGCAGTCCCGAGGGACACCGATACGAGCAGTACTTC; cdr3_aa: CASSPEGHRYEQYF
j_call: TRBJ2-5; v_call: TRBV5-6; clone_size: -; d_call: TRBD2; cdr3_nt: TGTGCCAGCAGCCGAACGACTAGCGTACAAGAGACCCAGTACTTC; cdr3_aa: CASSRTTSVQETQYF
j_call: TRBJ2-2; v_call: TRBV19; clone_size: -; d_call: -; cdr3_nt: TGTGCCAGTAGTCCCAGAGGGTCGAGCGACGGGGAGCTGTTTTTT; cdr3_aa: CASSPRGSSDGELFF
j_call: TRBJ1-1; v_call: TRBV19; clone_size: few; d_call: -; cdr3_nt: TGTGCCAGTAGTATGGTGCCGGTTGAAGCTTTCTTT; cdr3_aa: CASSMVPVEAFF
j_call: TRBJ2-3; v_call: TRBV29-1; clone_size: -; d_call: TRBD1; cdr3_nt: TGCAGCGTTGAGGGGGACAGGGTAAGGGTCGCAGATACGCAGTATTTT; cdr3_aa: CSVEGDRVRVADTQYF
j_call: TRBJ2-5; v_call: TRBV5-4; clone_size: -; d_call: TRBD2; cdr3_nt: TGTGCCAGCAGCTCGGGACTAGCGGGGACCCAGTACTTC; cdr3_aa: CASSSGLAGTQYF
j_call: TRBJ2-5; v_call: TRBV10-3; clone_size: -; d_call: TRBD2; cdr3_nt: TGTGCCATCAAGAAAGCGGGAGAAGAGACCCAGTACTTC; cdr3_aa: CAIKKAGEETQYF
j_call: TRBJ2-3; v_call: TRBV5-5; clone_size: -; d_call: TRBD2; cdr3_nt: TGTGCCAGCAGCTTGGTGGCTAGCGGGAGTCCGGATACGCAGTATTTT; cdr3_aa: CASSLVASGSPDTQYF
j_call: TRBJ2-7; v_call: TRBV29-1; clone_size: -; d_call: -; cdr3_nt: TGCAGCGTTGCCTGGAGGGCAGGTCAAAGCTCCTACGAGCAGTACTTC; cdr3_aa: CSVAWRAGQSSYEQYF
j_call: TRBJ2-7; v_call: TRBV11-2; clone_size: once; d_call: -; cdr3_nt: TGTGCCAGCAGCTCACTAGCCTTCTCCTACGAGCAGTACTTC; cdr3_aa: CASSSLAFSYEQYF
j_call: TRBJ1-5; v_call: TRBV18; clone_size: -; d_call: -; cdr3_nt: TGTGCCAGCTCACCTCAGGATAGCAATCAGCCCCAGCATTTT; cdr3_aa: CASSPQDSNQPQHF
j_call: TRBJ2-1; v_call: TRBV6-5; clone_size: -; d_call: -; cdr3_nt: TGTGCCAGCAGTTCCGTGGACCCGTACAATGAGCAGTTCTTC; cdr3_aa: CASSSVDPYNEQFF
j_call: TRBJ1-2; v_call: TRBV9; clone_size: -; d_call: -; cdr3_nt: TGTGCCAGCAGCTCCATTAATTACGGACCATTACGAAGGGGCTATGGCTACACCTTC; cdr3_aa: CASSSINYGPLRRGYGYTF
j_call: TRBJ2-5; v_call: TRBV19; clone_size: -; d_call: -; cdr3_nt: TGTGCCAGTAGTATAAGCGGGTACCAAGAGACCCAGTACTTC; cdr3_aa: CASSISGYQETQYF
j_call: TRBJ2-1; v_call: TRBV7-2; clone_size: -; d_call: TRBD1; cdr3_nt: TGTGCCAGCAGCCCAGACAGGGTAGACAATGAGCAGTTCTTC; cdr3_aa: CASSPDRVDNEQFF
j_call: TRBJ1-2; v_call: TRBV5-1; clone_size: few; d_call: TRBD1; cdr3_nt: TGCGCCAGCAGCATCCAACAGGGGGGACAAGGTGGCTACACCTTC; cdr3_aa: CASSIQQGGQGGYTF
j_call: TRBJ2-1; v_call: TRBV18; clone_size: -; d_call: TRBD1; cdr3_nt: TGTGCCAGCTCACCACCGAGCAGGGGGATCGATGAGCAGTTCTTC; cdr3_aa: CASSPPSRGIDEQFF
j_call: TRBJ1-4; v_call: TRBV30; clone_size: -; d_call: -; cdr3_nt: TGTGCCTGGAGTCGACTAACTAATGAAAAACTGTTTTTT; cdr3_aa: CAWSRLTNEKLFF
j_call: TRBJ2-1; v_call: TRBV5-6; clone_size: -; d_call: TRBD1; cdr3_nt: TGTGCCAGCAGCGTAGGACAGGGGATCTACAATGAGCAGTTCTTC; cdr3_aa: CASSVGQGIYNEQFF
j_call: TRBJ1-1; v_call: TRBV5-4; clone_size: -; d_call: -; cdr3_nt: TGTGCCAGCAGCTTGGCCAAGTCAGGGCGGGGCACTGAAGCTTTCTTT; cdr3_aa: CASSLAKSGRGTEAFF
j_call: TRBJ2-2; v_call: TRBV7-9; clone_size: -; d_call: -; cdr3_nt: TGTGCCAGCAGCTGGAACACCGGGGAGCTGTTTTTT; cdr3_aa: CASSWNTGELFF
j_call: TRBJ1-5; v_call: TRBV14; clone_size: few; d_call: TRBD1; cdr3_nt: TGTGCCAGCAGCCAAGATCTCCCCAGGGGGTGGCATCAGCCCCAGCATTTT; cdr3_aa: CASSQDLPRGWHQPQHF
j_call: TRBJ1-5; v_call: TRBV27; clone_size: -; d_call: -; cdr3_nt: TGTGCCAGCAGTTCCAGGATCCAGCATTTT; cdr3_aa: CASSSRIQHF
j_call: TRBJ2-5; v_call: TRBV30; clone_size: -; d_call: -; cdr3_nt: TGTGCCTGGAGTCCTCTAGCGGAGACCCAGTACTTC; cdr3_aa: CAWSPLAETQYF
j_call: TRBJ1-2; v_call: TRBV27; clone_size: -; d_call: -; cdr3_nt: TGTGCCAGCAGTAACACCCTGACAGTTTCGGGTGCGGGCTACACCTTC; cdr3_aa: CASSNTLTVSGAGYTF
j_call: TRBJ1-1; v_call: TRBV10-2; clone_size: -; d_call: -; cdr3_nt: TGCGCCAGCAGTCGGGGAGGCACTGAAGCTTTCTTT; cdr3_aa: CASSRGGTEAFF
j_call: TRBJ2-7; v_call: TRBV10-3; clone_size: once; d_call: -; cdr3_nt: TGTGCCATCAGTGAGGAACTGTCGGAGCAGTACTTC; cdr3_aa: CAISEELSEQYF
j_call: TRBJ1-1; v_call: TRBV19; clone_size: once; d_call: TRBD1; cdr3_nt: TGTGCCAGTAGTCCCGGGACAGGGGTATCAGCTTTCTTT; cdr3_aa: CASSPGTGVSAFF
j_call: TRBJ2-2; v_call: TRBV9; clone_size: few; d_call: TRBD2; cdr3_nt: TGTGCCAGCAGCGTTGAGGCGGGAGTCGCCGGGGAGCTGTTTTTT; cdr3_aa: CASSVEAGVAGELFF
j_call: TRBJ1-1; v_call: TRBV15; clone_size: -; d_call: -; cdr3_nt: TGTGCCACCGAGGAGAACACTGAAGCTTTCTTT; cdr3_aa: CATEENTEAFF
j_call: TRBJ1-4; v_call: TRBV6-1; clone_size: -; d_call: -; cdr3_nt: TGTGCCAGCAGTGAAGCGCTCCCTGGGTCGGCAACTAATGAAAAACTGTTTTTT; cdr3_aa: CASSEALPGSATNEKLFF
j_call: TRBJ2-1; v_call: TRBV30; clone_size: -; d_call: -; cdr3_nt: TGTGCCTGGAGTTACCAGGCGAGCGACTACAATGAGCAGTTCTTC; cdr3_aa: CAWSYQASDYNEQFF
j_call: TRBJ2-2; v_call: TRBV7-9; clone_size: few; d_call: TRBD2; cdr3_nt: TGTGCCAGCAGCTTAGTACGGCCGGCTAGCGGATTTACCGGGGAGCTGTTTTTT; cdr3_aa: CASSLVRPASGFTGELFF
j_call: TRBJ2-7; v_call: TRBV15; clone_size: -; d_call: -; cdr3_nt: TGTGCCACCAGCAGGGGGGGGACAGTCACCGAGCAGTACTTC; cdr3_aa: CATSRGGTVTEQYF
j_call: TRBJ2-3; v_call: TRBV19; clone_size: -; d_call: -; cdr3_nt: TGTGCCAGTTTTGACAGGCGCACAGATACGCAGTATTTT; cdr3_aa: CASFDRRTDTQYF
j_call: TRBJ2-5; v_call: TRBV6-5; clone_size: -; d_call: TRBD2; cdr3_nt: TGTGCCAGCAGACATAGCGGGAGCTGGGAGACCCAGTACTTC; cdr3_aa: CASRHSGSWETQYF
j_call: TRBJ1-2; v_call: TRBV28; clone_size: -; d_call: -; cdr3_nt: TGTGCCAGCAGTTTTCCGGGGGTCTGGAGCTACACCTTC; cdr3_aa: CASSFPGVWSYTF
j_call: TRBJ2-7; v_call: TRBV30; clone_size: -; d_call: -; cdr3_nt: TGTGCCTGGAGCCGACAGGCGGCCTACGAGCAGTACTTC; cdr3_aa: CAWSRQAAYEQYF
j_call: TRBJ1-2; v_call: TRBV27; clone_size: -; d_call: -; cdr3_nt: TGTGCCAGCAGTTTGAAGTCAGATAACTATGGCTACACCTTC; cdr3_aa: CASSLKSDNYGYTF
j_call: TRBJ2-7; v_call: TRBV6-6; clone_size: -; d_call: -; cdr3_nt: TGTGCCAGCAGTTACGTTAGGGAGCGCTACGAGCAGTACTTC; cdr3_aa: CASSYVRERYEQYF
j_call: TRBJ2-7; v_call: TRBV6-6; clone_size: -; d_call: -; cdr3_nt: TGTGCCAGCAGTTACTACGGGGGTGCCGAGCAGTACTTC; cdr3_aa: CASSYYGGAEQYF
j_call: TRBJ2-2; v_call: TRBV6-5; clone_size: -; d_call: TRBD2; cdr3_nt: TGTGCCAGCAGCCGACGGGGGGACGGGGAGCTGTTTTTT; cdr3_aa: CASSRRGDGELFF
j_call: TRBJ2-2; v_call: TRBV27; clone_size: few; d_call: -; cdr3_nt: TGTGCCAGCAGTTTAAACGCCCGAGCGTTCGGGGAGCTGTTTTTT; cdr3_aa: CASSLNARAFGELFF
j_call: TRBJ1-5; v_call: TRBV4-1; clone_size: -; d_call: -; cdr3_nt: TGCGCCAGCAGCCAAGAGGCAGGTTATAGCAATCAGCCCCAGCATTTT; cdr3_aa: CASSQEAGYSNQPQHF
j_call: TRBJ2-7; v_call: TRBV6-5; clone_size: -; d_call: -; cdr3_nt: TGTGCCAGCAGCCAAGCAATGGAGCAGTACTTC; cdr3_aa: CASSQAMEQYF
j_call: TRBJ1-2; v_call: TRBV19; clone_size: -; d_call: TRBD1; cdr3_nt: TGTGCCAGTAGTATTCCCGGGACAGTCATCTATGGCTACACCTTC; cdr3_aa: CASSIPGTVIYGYTF
j_call: TRBJ2-5; v_call: TRBV18; clone_size: -; d_call: TRBD1; cdr3_nt: TGTGCCAGCTCACCATGGTTGGTCAGGGGGAATCAAGAGACCCAGTACTTC; cdr3_aa: CASSPWLVRGNQETQYF
j_call: TRBJ2-7; v_call: TRBV11-2; clone_size: -; d_call: -; cdr3_nt: TGTGCCAGCAGCCCAGTGTGGGGTCCAAGGTCCTACGAGCAGTACTTC; cdr3_aa: CASSPVWGPRSYEQYF